This passage covers 32 T cell receptor beta chains from one sample sequenced in a study of T cell clonality in common variable immunodeficiency. No antigen is known for these receptors. Study results and caveats: Fewer deletions and N-nucleotide insertions were reportedly seen in common variable immunodeficiency TCR beta sequences.

Data came from immunoSEQ multiplex PCR; TCRdb stores just in-frame clones and leaves some out. In total the sample includes tens of thousands of clones, none of them seen once. The sequencing sample was made of peripheral blood mononuclear cells. The receptors originated from a human donor with common variable immunodeficiency.

This clone was detected a few times. The read terminates 3 residues ahead of where the CDR3 ends, so the germline J gene completes it. The same CDR3 also results from other DNA sequences found in this sample. V usage is TRBV7-9 and J usage is TRBJ2-1, with 9 bases aligning to TRBD2. CDR1 is SEHNR, CDR2 FQNEAQ, per germline (reference sequence). After removal of 8 bases from V and 6 bases from J, the junction contained 5 bases not matched to a gene. The CDR3 covers 13 residues. The DNA read from the CDR3 is TGTGCCAGCGCGGGGGGGCCTAGCAATGAG. Amino acid sequence: CASAGGPSNE. From start to end, the CDR3 is CASAGGPSNEQFF.

On this clone itself: The missing CDR3 end, 3 residues past where the read stops, is filled in from the germline J gene. The V gene is TRBV2, the J gene TRBJ2-1; TRBD2 agrees at 9 bases. Unmatched junction bases numbered 13, after V lost 7 bases and J lost 9 bases. The CDR3 runs to 15 residues. The germline V gene has CDR1 SNHLY and CDR2 FYNNEI. Here the CDR3 reads CASTERLAGPSEQFF. The covered CDR3 bases are TGTGCCAGCACAGAAAGGCTAGCGGGGCCCAGTGAG.

Many counts were recorded for this clone. The DNA ends 3 residues before the CDR3 does, and the rest of the CDR3 is filled in from the germline J gene. The chain uses TRBV20-1 and TRBJ1-6, with 7 bases identical to TRBD1. The CDR3 length is 14 residues. V gave up 1 base and J gave up 10 bases; unmatched junction bases: 7. CDR1 is DFQATT and CDR2 is SNEGSKA in the germline V gene (reference sequence). CDR3 sequence: CSARGQGTGSPLHF. Partial CDR3 DNA: TGCAGTGCTAGAGGACAGGGTACAGGGTCACCC.

In the case of this clone: The sequence runs out 3 residues before the end of the CDR3; the remainder is reconstructed from the germline J gene. The rearrangement links TRBV7-6 to TRBJ2-3, with D perhaps TRBD1 (5 bases). Per germline, CDR1 SGHVS and CDR2 FNYEAQ. This CDR3 contains 18 residues. Trimming cost V 1 base and J 4 bases, with 21 bases left between them. The CDR3 is CASSLGLSRAVQADTQYF. The part of the CDR3 DNA that was read is TGTGCCAGCAGCTTAGGCCTCTCCAGGGCGGTTCAAGCAGATACG.

This clone was seen a few times. The observed sequence ends 3 residues before the CDR3 terminus, with the missing tail filled in from the germline J gene. The chain couples TRBV6-4 to TRBJ1-5; TRBD1 aligns across 7 bases. CDR3 size: 17 residues. CDR1 and CDR2 (germline): MRHNA, SNTAGT. V trimming: 2 bases; J trimming: 2 bases; junction bases outside the gene matches: 9. This CDR3 is CASSDERDSRGNQPQHF. The CDR3 bases that were read are TGTGCCAGCAGTGACGAGAGGGACAGTAGGGGCAATCAGCCC.

This clone appeared many times. The read terminates 3 residues ahead of where the CDR3 ends, so the germline J gene completes it. At the DNA level, this CDR3 is encoded by other sequences in the same sample as well. V usage is TRBV2 and J usage is TRBJ1-2; 11 bases line up with TRBD1. CDR3 length: 14 residues. CDR1 SNHLY and CDR2 FYNNEI come from the germline V gene. CDR3 DNA, as far as it was read: TGTGCCAGCAGCGACGGACAGGGGGCGAGGGGC. It is translated as CASSDGQGARG. The whole CDR3 sequence is CASSDGQGARGYTF.

This clone was seen a handful of times. From the germline J gene comes the end of the CDR3, since the read stops 3 residues before it. This rearrangement joins TRBV11-2 to TRBJ2-7, with TRBD1 matching 7 bases. The CDR3 extends over 14 amino acids. J was trimmed by 0 bases and V by 3 bases; bases with no gene match: 2. Germline loops: CDR1 SGHAT, CDR2 FQNNGV. Incomplete CDR3 DNA: TGTGCCAGCAGCTTCGACAGGGACTCCTACGAG. It encodes CASSFDRDSYE. The whole CDR3 protein reads CASSFDRDSYEQYF.

Many counts were recorded for this clone. The DNA ends 3 residues before the CDR3 does, and the rest of the CDR3 is filled in from the germline J gene. The gene calls are TRBV6-4 and TRBJ2-2; D possibly matches TRBD1 or TRBD2 (5 bases each). Trimming removed 5 bases from V and 6 bases from J, with 10 bases in between. Germline CDR1 and CDR2: MRHNA and SNTAGT. The CDR3 spans 13 residues. The sequenced CDR3 bases are TGTGCCAGCAGTCTTGAGGGGTCCGGGGAG. Translated: CASSLEGSGE. The CDR3 as a whole reads CASSLEGSGELFF.

This clone was counted a few times. A junction end diverges from the germline sequence, so it may reflect a read error. The read stops 3 residues short of the end of the CDR3; the missing end is completed from the germline J gene. The chain combines TRBV7-9 with TRBJ2-5, with 7 positions matching TRBD1. This CDR3 comprises 14 residues. Germline V gives CDR1 SEHNR, CDR2 FQNEAQ (reference sequence). The sequenced part of the CDR3 DNA is TGTTCCAGCAGCCCGGGACAGCACCAAGAGACC. This sequence encodes CSSSPGQHQET. The full CDR3 protein reads CSSSPGQHQETQYF.

With regard to this clone: The read gets to within 3 residues of the CDR3 end, and the germline J gene fills in the rest. The chain is built from TRBV5-1 and TRBJ2-5, with D perhaps matching TRBD2 (6 bases). CDR3 length: 16 amino acids. Germline V gene lookup returns CDR1 SGHRS and CDR2 YFSETQ. V was cut by 0 bases and J by 1 base, with 13 bases left in between. CDR3 DNA (partial): TGCGCCAGCAGCTTGGCCAGCGCGGGGCCCCAAGAGACC. It specifies CASSLASAGPQET. The whole CDR3 is CASSLASAGPQETQYF.

In this sample, this clone turned up many times. CDR3 DNA (partial): TGTGCCAGCAGCCCACCCACCGGGACTAGCGGATCAGATACG. Amino acids: CASSPPTGTSGSDT. The full CDR3 reads CASSPPTGTSGSDTQYF. This sequence joins TRBV4-2 and TRBJ2-3, with 11 bases fitting TRBD2. From the germline J gene comes the end of the CDR3, since the read stops 3 residues before it. With V trimmed by 4 bases and J by 4 bases, 10 bases remained unmatched. Germline lookup yields CDR1 LGHNA and CDR2 YNFKEQ. This CDR3 is 17 amino acids long.

This clone was detected many times. Its ends do not fully match the called genes, so a read error is possible. From the germline J gene comes the end of the CDR3, since the read stops 3 residues before it. This chain connects TRBV7-7 to TRBJ2-2; D may be TRBD2 (5 bases). The V gene's germline CDR1 is SSHAT and CDR2 FNYEAQ (reference sequence). The CDR3 runs to 13 residues. CDR3 DNA, as far as it was read: TGTGCTAGCAGCTCCCTCGAGGGTGGGGAG. Its translation is CASSSLEGGE. In full, the CDR3 reads CASSSLEGGELFF. The whole variable domain, remainder taken from reference TRBV7-7 and TRBJ2-2, is GAGVSQSPRYKVTKRGQDVTLRCDPISSHATLYWYQQALGQGPEFLTYFNYEAQPDKSGLPSDRFSAERPEGSISTLTIQRTEQRDSAMYRCASSSLEGGELFFGEGSRLTVL.

CDR3 loop: CASSRRLANEQYF. CDR3 DNA, as far as it was read: TGTGCCAGCAGCCGCCGACTAGCCAACGAG. The chain is built from TRBV7-2 and TRBJ2-7, with TRBD2 identical over 7 bases. The read is 3 residues too short to cover the CDR3 end, so that end is filled in from the germline J gene. The CDR3 consists of 13 residues. With V trimmed by 5 bases and J by 5 bases, 6 bases remained unmatched. Germline-derived CDR1 and CDR2 are SGHTA and FQGNSA.

Turning to this clone: The read is 3 residues too short to cover the CDR3 end, so that end is filled in from the germline J gene. The V and J genes are TRBV7-2 and TRBJ2-7; D may be TRBD2 (5 bases). CDR1 SGHTA and CDR2 FQGNSA come from the germline V gene. V lost 5 bases and J lost 2, with 13 bases in between. The CDR3 length is 14 residues. The CDR3 DNA, read in part, is TGTGCCAGCAGCCCCACGGCGGGCACCTACGAG. Protein: CASSPTAGTYE. The full CDR3 sequence reads CASSPTAGTYEQYF.

In the case of this clone: Read coverage stops 3 residues before the CDR3 terminus; the germline J gene supplies the remainder. The chain has TRBV19 and TRBJ1-1, with 9 bases matching TRBD1. The germline V gene has CDR1 LNHDA and CDR2 SQIVND (reference sequence). Trimming cost V 4 bases and J 6 bases; bases outside gene matches: 9. CDR3 length: 15 residues. This CDR3 reads CASSTQGQGKAEAFF. CDR3 bases read: TGTGCCAGTAGTACACAGGGACAGGGAAAGGCTGAA.

This clone has a count of ten or more. Read coverage stops 3 residues before the CDR3 terminus; the germline J gene supplies the remainder. The gene calls are TRBV5-1 and TRBJ2-7; a weak D match, TRBD2 (5 bases). The CDR3 runs 12 residues. Germline V gene lookup returns CDR1 SGHRS and CDR2 YFSETQ. V dropped 3 bases and J dropped 4 bases, with 8 bases sitting between them. The CDR3 DNA, read in part, is TGCGCCAGCAGCTCGGACTTATACGAG. It translates to CASSSDLYE. The whole CDR3 protein reads CASSSDLYEQYF.

Concerning this clone itself: The read finishes 3 residues shy of the CDR3 end, and the germline J gene is used to complete it. The rearrangement joins TRBV6-1 to TRBJ2-2; TRBD1 might be the D (6 bases). Deletions cut 2 bases from V and 2 bases from J, with 12 bases between. Germline values: CDR1 MNHNS, CDR2 SASEGT. This CDR3 has 16 amino acids. The CDR3 loop reads CASSENGRGNTGELFF. CDR3 bases read: TGTGCCAGCAGTGAAAATGGCAGGGGAAACACCGGGGAG.

This clone was seen many times. The read gets to within 3 residues of the CDR3 end, and the germline J gene fills in the rest. The rearrangement uses TRBV7-9 and TRBJ2-7; D possibly corresponds to TRBD1 (5 bases). CDR1 and CDR2 (germline): SEHNR, FQNEAQ (reference sequence). V lost 5 bases and J 3 bases, leaving 11 bases between the germline ends. The CDR3 contains 13 residues. The CDR3 DNA, read in part, is TGTGCCAGCAGCACTGGACATAACTACGAG. Translating gives CASSTGHNYE. The entire CDR3 protein reads CASSTGHNYEQYF.

This clone was recorded a few times. The read is 3 residues too short to cover the CDR3 end, so that end is filled in from the germline J gene. The gene calls are TRBV5-1 and TRBJ2-7; 9 bases line up with TRBD1. The junction had 4 bases not matched to a gene; V was cut back by 4 bases and J by 2 bases. The CDR3 runs to 14 residues. The germline CDR1 and CDR2 sequences are SGHRS and YFSETQ. CDR3 DNA, as far as it was read: TGCGCCAGCAGCCTTGACAGGGGGGCCTACGAG. Translating gives CASSLDRGAYE. The CDR3 in full is CASSLDRGAYEQYF.

This clone was observed a few times. The CDR3 extends 3 residues past the end of the read, so its final part is completed from the germline J gene. The chain is built from TRBV7-9 and TRBJ2-7, with 12 positions matching TRBD1. Germline CDR1 reads SEHNR; CDR2 reads FQNEAQ (reference sequence). Trimming cost V 5 bases and J 2 bases; bases outside gene matches: 4. The CDR3 spans 15 residues. The CDR3 spells CASSLRDRGPYEQYF. The DNA read from the CDR3 is TGTGCCAGCAGCCTCCGGGACAGGGGGCCCTACGAG. The full variable domain, its missing parts supplied by reference TRBV7-9 and TRBJ2-7, is DTGVSQNPRHKITKRGQNVTFRCDPISEHNRLYWYRQTLGQGPEFLTYFQNEAQLEKSRLLSDRFSAERPKGSFSTLEIQRTEQGDSAMYLCASSLRDRGPYEQYFGPGTRLTVT.

CDR3 bases read: TGTGCCAGCAGTTTACTCGGGTCCGGAAACACC. Residues: CASSLLGSGNT. The complete CDR3 reads CASSLLGSGNTIYF. The chain recombines TRBV6-2 or TRBV6-3 with TRBJ1-3; D is uncertain. The read halts 3 residues ahead of the CDR3 end, with the missing end drawn from the germline J gene. This CDR3 comprises 14 residues. Germline V gene sequence: CDR1 MNHEY, CDR2 SVGEGT. V was pared by 4 bases and J by 4 bases, with 11 bases between.

This clone showed up just a few times. The CDR3 end falls 3 residues outside the read, so it is completed with the germline J gene. This chain uses TRBV6-1 with TRBJ1-6; 8 bases match TRBD1. From germline, CDR1 is MNHNS and CDR2 SASEGT. V lost 0 bases to trimming and J lost 7 bases; unmatched junction nucleotides: 5. The CDR3 is 16 residues long. CDR3 in amino acids: CASSEAAGGVNSPLHF. The CDR3 bases that were read are TGTGCCAGCAGTGAAGCGGCAGGGGGCGTCAATTCACCC.

This clone was seen ten or more times. The read stops 3 residues short of the end of the CDR3; the missing end is completed from the germline J gene. This chain uses TRBV7-2 with TRBJ2-1; the D gene is possibly TRBD1 (6 bases). This CDR3 has 13 residues. The V end was cut by 5 bases, the J end by 8 bases, with 13 bases between. Germline V gives CDR1 SGHTA, CDR2 FQGNSA. CDR3 sequence: CASSQTGYDEQFF. Incomplete CDR3 DNA: TGTGCCAGCAGCCAAACAGGGTACGATGAG. Looking up the rest from reference TRBV7-2 and TRBJ2-1 gives the full variable domain: GAGVSQSPSNKVTEKGKDVELRCDPISGHTALYWYRQSLGQGLEFLIYFQGNSAPDKSGLPSDRFSAERTGGSVSTLTIQRTQQEDSAVYLCASSQTGYDEQFFGPGTRLTVL.

As concerns this clone: Read sequence stops 3 residues before the CDR3 end, and the germline J gene provides the missing end. The gene calls are TRBV7-9 and TRBJ1-4, with 7 bases aligning to TRBD1. Losses at the gene ends were 1 base for V and 5 bases for J; bases not matched to a gene: 1. Germline CDR1 and CDR2: SEHNR and FQNEAQ (reference sequence). The CDR3 is 14 residues long. The sequenced part of the CDR3 DNA is TGTGCCAGCAGCTTAGGACAGGGAAATGAAAAA. Translation: CASSLGQGNEK. The full CDR3 is CASSLGQGNEKLFF.

This clone was found a few times. The CDR3 end lies 3 residues beyond the end of the read and is filled in from the germline J gene. The J gene is TRBJ2-1, the V gene TRBV30; TRBD1 aligns across 7 bases. Trimming at V came to 4 bases and at J to 8 bases, leaving 11 bases not matched to a gene. There are 14 residues in the CDR3. Germline V gene lookup returns CDR1 GTSNPN and CDR2 SVGIG (reference sequence). The CDR3 bases that were read are TGTGCCTGGACCCCCCAAGACAGGGTCGATGAG. Its translation: CAWTPQDRVDE. The CDR3 in its entirety is CAWTPQDRVDEQFF.

To note about this clone: The CDR3 extends 3 residues past the end of the read, so its final part is completed from the germline J gene. The genes are TRBV2 and TRBJ2-2; D may be TRBD2 (6 bases). This CDR3 comprises 14 residues. Per the germline V gene, CDR1 is SNHLY and CDR2 is FYNNEI. V was pared by 6 bases and J by 2 bases, with 10 bases between. The CDR3 bases that were read are TGTGCCAGCAGGGTGGGGGGAAACACCGGGGAG. Translation: CASRVGGNTGE. The CDR3, in full, reads CASRVGGNTGELFF. The whole variable domain, filled in from reference TRBV2 and TRBJ2-2, reads EPEVTQTPSHQVTQMGQEVILRCVPISNHLYFYWYRQILGQKVEFLVSFYNNEISEKSEIFDDQFSVERPDGSNFTLKIRSTKLEDSAMYFCASRVGGNTGELFFGEGSRLTVL.

As to this clone: The read terminates 3 residues before the CDR3 end, so the remaining end is supplied by the germline J gene. This sequence joins TRBV19 and TRBJ2-7; 9 bases are a match to TRBD1. Germline V gene sequence: CDR1 LNHDA, CDR2 SQIVND (reference sequence). The CDR3 contains 13 residues. Germline trimming cut 10 bases from V and 0 bases from J; bases unmatched to any gene: 4. CDR3 DNA (partial): TGTGCCACCACGGGACAGGGCTCCTACGAG. Its translation: CATTGQGSYE. The entire CDR3 protein reads CATTGQGSYEQYF.

This clone occurred many times. The CDR3 end lies 3 residues beyond the end of the read and is filled in from the germline J gene. The chain carries TRBV20-1 and TRBJ1-1, with unresolved D. The CDR3 sequence is 14 residues long. V was pared by 0 bases and J by 5 bases, with 13 bases between. Germline CDR1 DFQATT, CDR2 SNEGSKA (reference sequence). CDR3 protein: CSAREQIGATEAFF. CDR3 DNA (partial): TGCAGTGCTAGAGAGCAGATCGGAGCGACTGAA.

This CDR3 is CASSPPHQMRAQYF. The covered CDR3 bases are TGTGCCAGCTCACCACCACACCAGATGAGGGCG. The chain couples TRBV18 to TRBJ2-3; a possible D gene is TRBD2 (5 bases). The CDR3 is cut off 3 residues early in the read; its end comes from the germline J gene. The CDR3 extends over 14 amino acids. Germline V gene data show CDR1 as KGHSH and CDR2 as LQKENI. Supplemented by reference TRBV18 and TRBJ2-3, the full variable domain reads NAGVMQNPRHLVRRRGQEARLRCSPMKGHSHVYWYRQLPEEGLKFMVYLQKENIIDESGMPKERFSAEFPKEGPSILRIQQVVRGDSAAYFCASSPPHQMRAQYFGPGTRLTVL.

The CDR3 spells CSARAFSSETQYF. The part of the CDR3 DNA that was read is TGCAGTGCCAGGGCATTTTCCTCAGAGACC. The chain links TRBV20-1 to TRBJ2-5; tentative D call: TRBD1 (5 bases). The CDR3 goes on 3 residues after the read ends, and that part is filled in from the germline J gene. Germline lookup yields CDR1 DFQATT and CDR2 SNEGSKA (reference sequence). Trimming stripped 6 bases from V and 4 bases from J, with 15 bases between. The CDR3 has 13 residues.

About this clone: The sequenced fragment ends 3 residues before the CDR3 boundary, so the rest is inferred from the germline J gene. The V and J genes are TRBV2 and TRBJ1-2; no clear D. The germline V gene has CDR1 SNHLY and CDR2 FYNNEI. V gave up 3 bases and J gave up 1 base, with 12 bases separating them. The CDR3 extends over 15 amino acids. CDR3 DNA (partial): TGTGCCAGCAGTGATTTGTACAGTAGTAACTATGGC. It translates to CASSDLYSSNYG. The whole CDR3 protein reads CASSDLYSSNYGYTF.

This clone appeared many times. The read ends 3 residues shy of where the CDR3 ends; the end is completed using the germline J gene. The chain carries TRBV5-6 and TRBJ1-2; D unresolved. Germline lookup yields CDR1 SGHDT and CDR2 YYEEEE. The CDR3 is 14 amino acids. Deletions cut 1 base from V and 4 bases from J, with 11 bases between. The DNA read from the CDR3 is TGTGCCAGCAGCTTGAAGGCCCTCATCTATGGC. Protein sequence: CASSLKALIYG. The complete CDR3 reads CASSLKALIYGYTF.